The present entry profiles one T cell receptor beta chain with its context. Its specificity is not known. Clones were sequenced by immunoSEQ multiplex PCR, and TCRdb holds only the in-frame ones, with some missing. The sample carries more than 110,000 clones, about 80% recorded once. The sample is drawn from a study of cytotoxic CD8 clonotypes in ibrutinib-treated CLL. CDR3 length: 11 residues. CDR1 is SQVTM, CDR2 ANQGSEA, per germline. The V end lost 7 bases, the J end lost 1 base, and 7 bases lay between the germline ends. Study results and caveats: At the start, clonality exceeded age-matched healthy donors and followed circulating CD8+ T-cell counts.

This TCR derives from a human donor with chronic lymphocytic leukemia. This chain links TRBV29-1 with TRBJ2-5; D is tentatively TRBD1 or TRBD2 (5 bases each). The sequences come from PBMCs, collected after 24 months of ibrutinib treatment. The chain's CDR3 is CSGGTQETQYF. The CDR3, as DNA: TGCAGCGGGGGGACCCAAGAGACCCAGTACTTC. The entire variable domain, with the rest obtained from reference TRBV29-1 and TRBJ2-5, is as follows: SAVISQKPSRDICQRGTSLTIQCQVDSQVTMMFWYRQQPGQSLTLIATANQGSEATYESGFVIDKFPISRPNLTFSTLTVSNMSPEDSSIYLCSGGTQETQYFGPGTRLLVL.